The sequence of this TCR beta chain was determined in a study of T cells after posttransplantation cyclophosphamide. The study's findings and limits: Skin or GI-infiltrating T cells shared few TRB sequences with blood. Recipient CMV seropositivity and CMV reactivation strongly tracked TRB clonality. Donor-recipient repertoire similarity was low at 1-2 months, rising over year one.

CDR3 length: 17 amino acids. Trimming took 0 bases from V and 1 from J; bases not matched to a gene: 2. Germline V gene data show CDR1 as SGHRS and CDR2 as YFSETQ. Method: immunoSEQ multiplex PCR; TCRdb's copy keeps in-frame clones and lacks some. The sample lists about 7,300 clones, around 92% occurring once. The related graft donor's blood sample was taken on the day of bone marrow donation. Comments on this clone: The antigen is undetermined.

Sequencing used CD4+ T cells sorted from blood. This sequence originates from a woman between 45 and 65 years old in good health and a related stem cell transplant donor. The rearrangement joins TRBV5-1 to TRBJ2-5, with TRBD2 identical over 14 bases. The CDR3 spells CASSLGGTSGGQETQYF. The CDR3 region has the DNA TGCGCCAGCAGCTTGGGTGGGACTAGCGGGGGCCAAGAGACCCAGTACTTC.